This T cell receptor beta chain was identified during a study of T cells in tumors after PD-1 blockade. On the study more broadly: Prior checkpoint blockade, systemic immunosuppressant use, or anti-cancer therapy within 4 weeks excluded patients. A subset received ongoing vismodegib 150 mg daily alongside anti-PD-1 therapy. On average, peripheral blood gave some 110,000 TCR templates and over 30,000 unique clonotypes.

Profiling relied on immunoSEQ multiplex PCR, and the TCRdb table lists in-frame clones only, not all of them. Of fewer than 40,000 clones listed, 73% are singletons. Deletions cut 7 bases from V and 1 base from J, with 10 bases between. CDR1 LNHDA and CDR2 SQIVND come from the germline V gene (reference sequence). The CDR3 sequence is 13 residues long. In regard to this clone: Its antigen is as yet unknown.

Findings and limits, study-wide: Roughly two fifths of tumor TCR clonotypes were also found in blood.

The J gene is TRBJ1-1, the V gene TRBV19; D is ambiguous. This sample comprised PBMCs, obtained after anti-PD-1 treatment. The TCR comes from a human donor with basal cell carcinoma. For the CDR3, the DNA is TGTGCCAGTAAGATGACGGAGAACACTGAAGCTTTCTTT. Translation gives CASKMTENTEAFF.